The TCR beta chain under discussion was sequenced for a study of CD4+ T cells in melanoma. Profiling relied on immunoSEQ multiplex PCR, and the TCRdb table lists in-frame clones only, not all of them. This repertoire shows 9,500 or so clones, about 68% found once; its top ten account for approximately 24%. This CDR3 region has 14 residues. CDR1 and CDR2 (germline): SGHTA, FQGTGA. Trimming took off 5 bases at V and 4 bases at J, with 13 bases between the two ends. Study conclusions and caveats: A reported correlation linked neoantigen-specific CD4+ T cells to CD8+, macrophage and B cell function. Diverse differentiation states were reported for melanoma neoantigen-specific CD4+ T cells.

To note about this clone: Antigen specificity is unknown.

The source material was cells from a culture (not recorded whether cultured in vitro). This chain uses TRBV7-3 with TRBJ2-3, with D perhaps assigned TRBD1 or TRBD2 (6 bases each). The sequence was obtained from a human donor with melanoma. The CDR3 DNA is TGTGCCAGCAGCCCCAACGGGGGCGCAGATACGCAGTATTTT. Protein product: CASSPNGGADTQYF.